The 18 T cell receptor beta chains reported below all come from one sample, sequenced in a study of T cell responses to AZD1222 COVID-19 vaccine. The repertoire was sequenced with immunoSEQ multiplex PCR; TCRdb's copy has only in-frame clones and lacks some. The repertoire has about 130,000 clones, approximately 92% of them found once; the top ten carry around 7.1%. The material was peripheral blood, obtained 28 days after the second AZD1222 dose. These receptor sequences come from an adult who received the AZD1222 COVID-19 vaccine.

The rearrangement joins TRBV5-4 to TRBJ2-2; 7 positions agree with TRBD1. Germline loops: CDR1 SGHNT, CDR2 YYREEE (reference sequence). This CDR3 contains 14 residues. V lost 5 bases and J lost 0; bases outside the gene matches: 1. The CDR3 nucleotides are TGTGCCAGCAGGGGGACAGCGAACACCGGGGAGCTGTTTTTT. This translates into CASRGTANTGELFF.

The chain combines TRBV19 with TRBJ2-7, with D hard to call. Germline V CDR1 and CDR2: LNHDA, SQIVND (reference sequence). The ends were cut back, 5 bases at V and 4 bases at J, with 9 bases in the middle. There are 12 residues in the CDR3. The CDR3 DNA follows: TGTGCCAGTAGTCCAGCTGGGTACGAGCAGTACTTC. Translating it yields CASSPAGYEQYF.

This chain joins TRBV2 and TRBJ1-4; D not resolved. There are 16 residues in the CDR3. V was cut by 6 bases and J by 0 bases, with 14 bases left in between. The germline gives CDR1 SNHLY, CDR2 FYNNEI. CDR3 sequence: CASRPRTPATNEKLFF. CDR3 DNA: TGTGCCAGCAGGCCGCGAACACCCGCAACTAATGAAAAACTGTTTTTT.

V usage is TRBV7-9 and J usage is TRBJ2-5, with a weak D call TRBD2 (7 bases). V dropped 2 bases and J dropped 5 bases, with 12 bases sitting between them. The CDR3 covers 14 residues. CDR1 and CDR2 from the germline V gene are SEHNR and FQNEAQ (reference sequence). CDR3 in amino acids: CASSLYGGPETQYF. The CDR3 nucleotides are TGTGCCAGCAGCTTATACGGGGGGCCCGAGACCCAGTACTTC.

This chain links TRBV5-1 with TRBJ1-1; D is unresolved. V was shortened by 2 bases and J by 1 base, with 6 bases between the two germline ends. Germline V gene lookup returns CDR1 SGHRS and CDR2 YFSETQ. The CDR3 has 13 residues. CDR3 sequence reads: CASSFSENTEAFF. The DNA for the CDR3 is TGCGCCAGCAGCTTTTCAGAGAACACTGAAGCTTTCTTT. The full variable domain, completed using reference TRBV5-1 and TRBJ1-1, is KAGVTQTPRYLIKTRGQQVTLSCSPISGHRSVSWYQQTPGQGLQFLFEYFSETQRNKGNFPGRFSGRQFSNSRSEMNVSTLELGDSALYLCASSFSENTEAFFGQGTRLTVV.

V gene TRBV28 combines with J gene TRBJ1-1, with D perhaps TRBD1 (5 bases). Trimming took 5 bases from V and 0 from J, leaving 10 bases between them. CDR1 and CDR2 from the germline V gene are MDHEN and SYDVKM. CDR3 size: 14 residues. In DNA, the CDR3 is TGTGCCAGCAGTGTGACAGACGTGAACACTGAAGCTTTCTTT. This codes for CASSVTDVNTEAFF. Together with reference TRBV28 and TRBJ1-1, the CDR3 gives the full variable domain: DVKVTQSSRYLVKRTGEKVFLECVQDMDHENMFWYRQDPGLGLRLIYFSYDVKMKEKGDIPEGYSVSREKKERFSLILESASTNQTSMYLCASSVTDVNTEAFFGQGTRLTVV.

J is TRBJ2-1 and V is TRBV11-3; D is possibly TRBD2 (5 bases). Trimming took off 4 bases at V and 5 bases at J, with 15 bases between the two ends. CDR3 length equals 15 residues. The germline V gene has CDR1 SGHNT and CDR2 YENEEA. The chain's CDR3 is CASSSRRIPNNEQFF. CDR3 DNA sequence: TGTGCCAGCAGCTCCCGGAGGATTCCGAACAATGAGCAGTTCTTC.

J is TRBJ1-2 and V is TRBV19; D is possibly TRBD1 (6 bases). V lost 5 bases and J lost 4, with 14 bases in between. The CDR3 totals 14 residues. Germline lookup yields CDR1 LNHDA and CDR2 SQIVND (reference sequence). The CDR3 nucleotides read TGTGCCAGTAGTCACGGGGGCCTCACCTATGGCTACACCTTC. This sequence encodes CASSHGGLTYGYTF.

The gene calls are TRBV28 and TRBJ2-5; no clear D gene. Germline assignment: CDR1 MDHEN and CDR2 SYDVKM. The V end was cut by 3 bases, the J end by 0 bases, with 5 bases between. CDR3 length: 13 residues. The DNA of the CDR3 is TGTGCCAGCAGTTTTACCAACCAAGAGACCCAGTACTTC. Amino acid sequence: CASSFTNQETQYF.

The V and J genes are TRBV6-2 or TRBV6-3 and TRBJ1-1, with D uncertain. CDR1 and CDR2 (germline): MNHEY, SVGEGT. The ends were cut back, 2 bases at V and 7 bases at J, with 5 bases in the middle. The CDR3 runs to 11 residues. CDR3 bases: TGTGCCAGCAGTTACACGGATGAAGCTTTCTTT. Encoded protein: CASSYTDEAFF.

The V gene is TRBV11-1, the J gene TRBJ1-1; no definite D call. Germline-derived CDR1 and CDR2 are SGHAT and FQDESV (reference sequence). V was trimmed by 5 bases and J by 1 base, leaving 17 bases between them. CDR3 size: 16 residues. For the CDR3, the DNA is TGTGCCAGCAGCCCTCCGACAAGCACAGCGAACACTGAAGCTTTCTTT. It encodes CASSPPTSTANTEAFF.

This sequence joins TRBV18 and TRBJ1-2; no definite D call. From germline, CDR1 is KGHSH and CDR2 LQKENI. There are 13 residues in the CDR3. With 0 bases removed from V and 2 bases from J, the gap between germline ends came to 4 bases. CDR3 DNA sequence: TGTGCCAGCTCACCACCGAGCAACTATGGCTACACCTTC. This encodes CASSPPSNYGYTF.

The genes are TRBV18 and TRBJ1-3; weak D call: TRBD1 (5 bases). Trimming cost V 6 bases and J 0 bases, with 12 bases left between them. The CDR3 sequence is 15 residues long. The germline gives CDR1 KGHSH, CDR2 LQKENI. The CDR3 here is CASSRGPSSGNTIYF. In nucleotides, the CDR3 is TGTGCCAGCTCGCGGGGACCGAGCTCTGGAAACACCATATATTTT.

CDR3 nucleotide sequence: TGTGCCAGCAGTTCCCCCGGCGAGGGACGAAAGTCACCCCTCCACTTT. Translation gives CASSSPGEGRKSPLHF. The chain is built from TRBV28 and TRBJ1-6; D might be TRBD1 (5 bases). CDR3 length equals 16 residues. Trimming shortened V by 4 bases and J by 10 bases, and 20 bases separated the two germline ends. CDR1 and CDR2 (germline): MDHEN, SYDVKM.

In nucleotides, the CDR3 is TGCGCCAGCAGCCCGCGGGGCCACCTCTATGGCTACACCTTC. Protein product: CASSPRGHLYGYTF. The V call is TRBV5-1, the J call TRBJ1-2; D is possibly TRBD1 (5 bases). V lost 4 bases to trimming and J lost 4 bases, with 14 bases between them. CDR1 SGHRS and CDR2 YFSETQ come from the germline V gene. This CDR3 is 14 amino acids long.

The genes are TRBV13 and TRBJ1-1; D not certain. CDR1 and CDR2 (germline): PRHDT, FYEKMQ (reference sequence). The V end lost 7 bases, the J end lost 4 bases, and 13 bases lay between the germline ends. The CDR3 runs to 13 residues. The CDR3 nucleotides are TGTGCCAGCATCATGTCAGGTGCCACTGAAGCTTTCTTT. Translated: CASIMSGATEAFF. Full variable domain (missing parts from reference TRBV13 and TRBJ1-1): AAGVIQSPRHLIKEKRETATLKCYPIPRHDTVYWYQQGPGQDPQFLISFYEKMQSDKGSIPDRFSAQQFSDYHSELNMSSLELGDSALYFCASIMSGATEAFFGQGTRLTVV.

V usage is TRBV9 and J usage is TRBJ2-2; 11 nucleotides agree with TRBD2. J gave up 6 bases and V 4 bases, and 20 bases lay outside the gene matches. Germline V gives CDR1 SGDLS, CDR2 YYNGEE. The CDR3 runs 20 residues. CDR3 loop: CASSLRGQGRPSGGSGELFF. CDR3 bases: TGTGCCAGCAGCCTCAGAGGCCAGGGGCGCCCTAGCGGGGGGTCCGGGGAGCTGTTTTTT.

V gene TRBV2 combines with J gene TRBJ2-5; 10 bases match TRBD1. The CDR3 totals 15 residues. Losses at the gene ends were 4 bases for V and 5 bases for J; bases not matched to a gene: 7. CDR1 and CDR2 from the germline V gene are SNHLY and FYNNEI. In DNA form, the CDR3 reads TGTGCCAGCAGTGCAGAGGGACAGGGGACGGAGACCCAGTACTTC. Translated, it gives CASSAEGQGTETQYF.